A selection of T cell receptor beta chains follows, all from one sample in a study of OX40 agonist ivuxolimab in advanced cancers. Using immunoSEQ multiplex PCR, the repertoire was profiled, and TCRdb retains in-frame clones only, with some absent. The sample contains approximately 110,000 clones, about nine tenths of which appear only once. Sequences were derived from CD4+ or CD8+ T cells sorted from blood, sampled in a trial of the OX40 agonist ivuxolimab. All receptors derive from an adult with an advanced solid tumor such as melanoma, head and neck, liver or kidney cancer. Each CDR3 is given with its conserved first and last residue. The D gene is left open where the match is weak. Clone size is given for some rows only: seen once, a few or many times, or a class if the clone is expanded.

len	v_gene	abundance	d_gene	j_gene	CDR3nt	CDR3aa
20	TRBV13	.	TRBD2	TRBJ2-4	TGTGCCAGCAGCCAGAGTACGGGACTAGACACTGTTCTAGCCAAAAACATTCAGTACTTC	CASSQSTGLDTVLAKNIQYF
12	TRBV5-3	.	.	TRBJ2-7	TGTGCCAGAAGCTTGCCGGCCAACGAGCAGTACTTC	CARSLPANEQYF
16	TRBV19	.	.	TRBJ1-1	TGTGCCAGTAGTCCGAGACAGGAAGATCGAAGCACTGAAGCTTTCTTT	CASSPRQEDRSTEAFF
15	TRBV28	.	.	TRBJ2-7	TGTGCCAGCAGTTTGTCCGGGACGGGTAGCTACGAGCAGTACTTC	CASSLSGTGSYEQYF
15	TRBV7-2	.	.	TRBJ1-5	TGTGCCAGCAGCTTAGCCCAGGGTTGGAATCAGCCCCAGCATTTT	CASSLAQGWNQPQHF
12	TRBV6-5	.	.	TRBJ2-7	TGTGCCAGCAGACAGAGCTCCTACGAGCAGTACTTC	CASRQSSYEQYF
14	TRBV6-5	.	.	TRBJ1-1	TGTGCCAGCAGTTACTCCAGGCGGAACACTGAAGCTTTCTTT	CASSYSRRNTEAFF
15	TRBV7-6	.	TRBD2	TRBJ2-7	TGTGCCAGCAGCCCCGGACTAGCGGGAGCCTACGAGCAGTACTTC	CASSPGLAGAYEQYF
14	TRBV28	.	.	TRBJ1-1	TGTGCCAGCAGTTTAACAGGCCTGAACACTGAAGCTTTCTTT	CASSLTGLNTEAFF
14	TRBV6-1	.	.	TRBJ2-3	TGTGCCAGCAGCAGCGGCCCAAGGGGAGATACGCAGTATTTT	CASSSGPRGDTQYF
12	TRBV28	.	.	TRBJ1-5	TGTGCCAGCAGTTTAGGACATCAGCCCCAGCATTTT	CASSLGHQPQHF
15	TRBV6-6	.	.	TRBJ1-6	TGTGCCAGCAGTTACTCCGCAGGGAGTAATTCACCCCTCCACTTT	CASSYSAGSNSPLHF
13	TRBV4-2	few	.	TRBJ1-1	TGTGCCAGCAGCCAGGGGGTGGTGACTGAAGCTTTCTTT	CASSQGVVTEAFF
14	TRBV14	.	.	TRBJ1-1	TGTGCCAGCAGCCAAGCCGGAAGCTCAGTAGAAGCTTTCTTT	CASSQAGSSVEAFF
16	TRBV28	.	.	TRBJ2-3	TGTGCCAGCAGTTCACTATCGGCAGGCCTCGAAAATACGCAGTATTTT	CASSSLSAGLENTQYF
18	TRBV11-2	.	TRBD2	TRBJ2-3	TGTGCCAGCAGCTTGCCCCCCGGTGGGAGGGTGAAAAGTGTTACGCAGTATTTT	CASSLPPGGRVKSVTQYF
13	TRBV2	.	.	TRBJ2-7	TGTGCCAGCAGCAGCAGGGTGGGCATCGAGCAGTACTTC	CASSSRVGIEQYF
13	TRBV6-6	.	.	TRBJ2-7	TGTGCCAGCAGGATGACCCTGGCCTACGAGCAGTACTTC	CASRMTLAYEQYF
15	TRBV13	.	TRBD2	TRBJ2-5	TGTGCCAGCAGCCCCTGGACTAGCGCCGAAGAGACCCAGTACTTC	CASSPWTSAEETQYF
14	TRBV5-8	.	TRBD1	TRBJ1-2	TGTGCCAGCAGCTTCGGACAGGGATACTATGGCTACACCTTC	CASSFGQGYYGYTF
13	TRBV28	.	TRBD1	TRBJ1-2	TGTGCCAGCAGTCAGGGACAGGGATATGGCTACACCTTC	CASSQGQGYGYTF
16	TRBV27	.	TRBD2	TRBJ2-7	TGTGCCAGCAGTTTAGGGCAACTAGCGGGGCCCTACGAGCAGTACTTC	CASSLGQLAGPYEQYF
15	TRBV7-2	once	TRBD2	TRBJ2-7	TGTGCCAGCAGGGGCTACACGGGGGGTATCTACGAGCAGTACTTC	CASRGYTGGIYEQYF
13	TRBV6-1	.	.	TRBJ1-5	TGTGCCAGCAGCCGGGAGGAGCATCAGCCCCAGCATTTT	CASSREEHQPQHF
14	TRBV6-1	once	TRBD2	TRBJ2-1	TGTGCCAGCAGTTTAGCGGGAGGCTACAATGAGCAGTTCTTC	CASSLAGGYNEQFF
15	TRBV4-2	.	.	TRBJ1-2	TGTGCCAGCAGCCAAGAGTGGACAGATAACTATGGCTACACCTTC	CASSQEWTDNYGYTF
16	TRBV10-1	.	.	TRBJ2-7	TGCGCCAGCAGTGAGTACGGGCGTGGCGTGTTCTACGAGCAGTACTTC	CASSEYGRGVFYEQYF
15	TRBV19	.	.	TRBJ1-3	TGTGCCAGTAGACGGCTGGGACCCTCTGGAAACACCATATATTTT	CASRRLGPSGNTIYF
13	TRBV19	.	.	TRBJ1-5	TGTGCCAGTAGTGACCTTACAAATCAGCCCCAGCATTTT	CASSDLTNQPQHF
14	TRBV5-1	.	.	TRBJ1-3	TGCGCCAGCAGCAAGGACAGTGGCGGAAACACCATATATTTT	CASSKDSGGNTIYF
14	TRBV9	.	.	TRBJ2-2	TGTGCCAGCAGCGTAGTGCTGAACACCGGGGAGCTGTTTTTT	CASSVVLNTGELFF
13	TRBV28	.	TRBD1	TRBJ2-1	TGTGCCAGCAGTTTGACAGGGATACGCGAGCAGTTCTTC	CASSLTGIREQFF
13	TRBV5-1	.	.	TRBJ2-5	TGCGCCAGCAGCTTGGGGGGCCAAGAGACCCAGTACTTC	CASSLGGQETQYF
15	TRBV10-1	.	.	TRBJ1-2	TGCGCCAGCAGTCACCTCCAGGGATTCCTCTATGGCTACACCTTC	CASSHLQGFLYGYTF
14	TRBV5-1	.	TRBD1	TRBJ2-7	TGCGCCAGCAGTCCGGGACAGGGTGAATACGAGCAGTACTTC	CASSPGQGEYEQYF
14	TRBV5-1	few	.	TRBJ2-1	TGCGCCAGCGGGCTAAGGAGCTCCTACAATGAGCAGTTCTTC	CASGLRSSYNEQFF
17	TRBV5-4	.	.	TRBJ2-2	TGTGCCAGCAGCTTGGGGCCCCCGGGAGCGGGCAGCGGGGAGCTGTTTTTT	CASSLGPPGAGSGELFF
14	TRBV10-1	.	.	TRBJ2-7	TGTGCCAGCAGTGAAACAGGGGAGGTTTACGAGCAGTACTTC	CASSETGEVYEQYF
16	TRBV4-2	.	.	TRBJ2-2	TGTGCCAGCAGCCAAGCTCAGACTGCGAACACCGGGGAGCTGTTTTTT	CASSQAQTANTGELFF
14	TRBV19	once	.	TRBJ2-5	TGTGCCAGTAGCTTAGGAGGGGGCTCGGAGACCCAGTACTTC	CASSLGGGSETQYF
16	TRBV27	.	.	TRBJ2-6	TGTGCCAGCAGTTTATCAGGGGGCTCTGGGGCCAACGTCCTGACTTTC	CASSLSGGSGANVLTF
17	TRBV7-9	few	TRBD1	TRBJ1-5	TGTGCCAGCAGCTCCGGGACAGGGGGAAGGAGGGATCAGCCCCAGCATTTT	CASSSGTGGRRDQPQHF
14	TRBV28	.	.	TRBJ1-4	TGTGCCAGTGAGACCGGGACGGCGAGCGAAAAACTGTTTTTT	CASETGTASEKLFF
19	TRBV21-1	.	.	TRBJ1-5	TGTGCCAGCAGCAAAGCAGGAGGGGGGGGACAGGGATTCGGTCAGCCCCAGCATTTT	CASSKAGGGGQGFGQPQHF
17	TRBV15	.	.	TRBJ1-1	TGTGCCACCAGCAGAGACACGGAACAGGTGGGTTTCGGGGAAGCTTTCTTT	CATSRDTEQVGFGEAFF
11	TRBV20-1	.	.	TRBJ1-4	TGCAGTGCTCGGACTAATGAAAAACTGTTTTTT	CSARTNEKLFF
16	TRBV6-6	.	.	TRBJ1-4	TGTGCCAGCAGTCAAATTTCGGGGGCGGGAAATGAAAAACTGTTTTTT	CASSQISGAGNEKLFF
12	TRBV5-1	.	.	TRBJ2-7	TGCGCCAGCAGCTTGTATTCCTACGAGCAGTACTTC	CASSLYSYEQYF
13	TRBV29-1	.	.	TRBJ1-1	TGCAGCGCGAGGAGTACAGGGAACACTGAAGCTTTCTTT	CSARSTGNTEAFF
16	TRBV28	.	TRBD2	TRBJ2-2	TGTGCCAGCAGTTGGACTAGCGGGGAGAACACCGGGGAGCTGTTTTTT	CASSWTSGENTGELFF
13	TRBV2	.	.	TRBJ2-2	TGTGCCAGCAGAAACAGGGAGATCGGGGAGCTGTTTTTT	CASRNREIGELFF
14	TRBV18	.	TRBD1	TRBJ2-7	TGTGCCAGCTCGTCCGACAGGGAATCCTACGAGCAGTACTTC	CASSSDRESYEQYF
14	TRBV6-5	.	.	TRBJ2-1	TGTGCCACCGCGCGGCAGTACTCCTACAATGAGCAGTTCTTC	CATARQYSYNEQFF
17	TRBV23-1	.	.	TRBJ2-3	TGCGCCAGCAGTCAATCAGGGACACCCCGTGGGGCAGATACGCAGTATTTT	CASSQSGTPRGADTQYF
16	TRBV4-1	.	.	TRBJ2-1	TGCGCCAGCAGCCAAGGTGGTAGGAGCTCCTACAATGAGCAGTTCTTC	CASSQGGRSSYNEQFF